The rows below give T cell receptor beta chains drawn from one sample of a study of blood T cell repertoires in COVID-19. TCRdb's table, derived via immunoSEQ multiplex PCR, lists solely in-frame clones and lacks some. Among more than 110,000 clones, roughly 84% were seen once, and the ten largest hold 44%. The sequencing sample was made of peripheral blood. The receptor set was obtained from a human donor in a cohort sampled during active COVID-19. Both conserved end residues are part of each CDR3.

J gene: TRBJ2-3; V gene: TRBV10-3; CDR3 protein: CAVRDGAGVDTQYF
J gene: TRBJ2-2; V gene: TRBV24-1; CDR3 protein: CATKAGANTGELFF
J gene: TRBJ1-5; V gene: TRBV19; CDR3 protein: CASSIGGTGNQPQHF
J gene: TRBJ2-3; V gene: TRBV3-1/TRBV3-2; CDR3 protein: CASSQAGGYSDTQYF
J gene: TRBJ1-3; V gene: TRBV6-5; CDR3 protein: CASSYGPGGNTIYF
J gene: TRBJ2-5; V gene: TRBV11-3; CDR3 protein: CASSLAVTGDPRETQYF
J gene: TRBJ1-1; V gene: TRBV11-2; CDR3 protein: CASSLDRGVGTEAFF
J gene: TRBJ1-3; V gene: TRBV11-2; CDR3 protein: CASSPQFGLGGNTIYF
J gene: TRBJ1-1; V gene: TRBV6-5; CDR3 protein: CACSWEAEAFF
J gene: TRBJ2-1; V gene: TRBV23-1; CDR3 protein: CASSQSMGGGQFF
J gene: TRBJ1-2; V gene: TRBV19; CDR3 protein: CASSNRDRAVYGYTF
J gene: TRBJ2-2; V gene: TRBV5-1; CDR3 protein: CASSWGQGAAGELFF
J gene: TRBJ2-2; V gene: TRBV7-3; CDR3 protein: CASSREVASTGELFF
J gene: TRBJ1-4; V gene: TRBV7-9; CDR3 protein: CASSPKGGTNEKLFF
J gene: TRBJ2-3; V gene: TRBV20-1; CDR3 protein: CSASQTVDTQYF
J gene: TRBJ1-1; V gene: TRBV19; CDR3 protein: CASTRVRGAEAFF
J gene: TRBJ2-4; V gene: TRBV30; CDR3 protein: CAWSPVLTGGKNIQYF
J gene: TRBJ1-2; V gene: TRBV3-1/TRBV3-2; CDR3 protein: CASSQGGDKSNYGYTF
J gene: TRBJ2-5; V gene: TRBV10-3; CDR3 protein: CAIRDRGRETQYF
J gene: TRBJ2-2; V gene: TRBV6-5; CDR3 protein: CASRGNANTGELFF
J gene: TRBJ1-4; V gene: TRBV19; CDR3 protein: CASRPSLGGTGVEKLFF
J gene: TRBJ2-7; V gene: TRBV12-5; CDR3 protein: CASSGTAISEQYF
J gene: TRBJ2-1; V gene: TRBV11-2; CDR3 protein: CASSLVSGLAINEQFF
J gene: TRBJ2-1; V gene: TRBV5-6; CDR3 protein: CASKPTGYNEQFF
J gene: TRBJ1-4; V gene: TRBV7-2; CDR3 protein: CASSIQGADEKLFF
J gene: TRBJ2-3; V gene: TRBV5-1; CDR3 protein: CASKASGGRTDTQYF
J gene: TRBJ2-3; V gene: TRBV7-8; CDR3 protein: CASSLVARVNTDTQYF
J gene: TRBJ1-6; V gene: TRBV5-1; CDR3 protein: CASSLEGGGRSPLHF
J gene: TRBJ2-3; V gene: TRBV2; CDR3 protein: CASGGARGTDTQYF
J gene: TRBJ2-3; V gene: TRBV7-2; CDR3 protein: CASSAELLDTQYF
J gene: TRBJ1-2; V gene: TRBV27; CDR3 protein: CASSPTDKGAEVYGYTF
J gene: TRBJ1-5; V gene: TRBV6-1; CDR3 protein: CASSERGIQPQHF
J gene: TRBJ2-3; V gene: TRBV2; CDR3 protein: CASRTGTGAVRPRTDTQYF
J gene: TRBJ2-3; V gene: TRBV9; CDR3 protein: CASSVDWGDLTDTQYF
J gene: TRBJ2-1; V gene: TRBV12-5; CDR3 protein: CASGLVSLAGYNEQFF
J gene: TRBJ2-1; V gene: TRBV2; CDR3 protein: CASTLGQGGNEQFF
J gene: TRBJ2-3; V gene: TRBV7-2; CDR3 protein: CASSPGATAADTQYF
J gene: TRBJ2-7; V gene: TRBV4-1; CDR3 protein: CASSPRGIYEQYF
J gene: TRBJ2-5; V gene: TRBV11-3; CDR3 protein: CASSRLFQETQYF
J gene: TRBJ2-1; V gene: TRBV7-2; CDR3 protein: CASSVRTDPRLDEQFF
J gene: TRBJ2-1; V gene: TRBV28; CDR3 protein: CASPPSLAAVGNEQFF
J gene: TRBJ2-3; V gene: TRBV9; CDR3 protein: CASSVASGRAAADTQYF
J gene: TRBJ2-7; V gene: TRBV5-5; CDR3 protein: CASSLGAAYEQYF
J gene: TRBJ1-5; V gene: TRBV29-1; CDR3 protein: CSVGQGSNQPQHF
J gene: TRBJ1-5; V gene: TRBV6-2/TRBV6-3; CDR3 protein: CASSYTRFQPQHF
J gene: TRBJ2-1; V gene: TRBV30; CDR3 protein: CAWRRDSNYNEQFF
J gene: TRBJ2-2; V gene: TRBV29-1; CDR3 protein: CSVSGLRGRELFF
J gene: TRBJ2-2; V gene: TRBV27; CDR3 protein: CASSTRRDTGELFF
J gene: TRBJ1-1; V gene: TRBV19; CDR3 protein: CASSKGYTEAFF
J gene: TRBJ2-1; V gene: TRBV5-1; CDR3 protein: CASSPDGGRGSEQFF
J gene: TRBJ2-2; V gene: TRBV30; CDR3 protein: CAWETGLTGELFF
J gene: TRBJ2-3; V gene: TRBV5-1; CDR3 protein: CASSLDAGSSTDTQYF
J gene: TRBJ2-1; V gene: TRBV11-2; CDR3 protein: CASSLGTFNEQFF
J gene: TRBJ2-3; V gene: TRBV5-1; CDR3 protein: CASSLTAGEADTQYF
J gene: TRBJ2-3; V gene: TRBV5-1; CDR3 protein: CASSLVGGAITDTQYF
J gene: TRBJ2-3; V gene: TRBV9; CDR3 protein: CASSPAGGGLTFSTQYF
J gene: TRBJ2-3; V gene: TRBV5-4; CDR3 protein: CASSRDNPSTDTQYF
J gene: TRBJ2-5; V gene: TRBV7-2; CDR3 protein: CASSPELAKETQYF
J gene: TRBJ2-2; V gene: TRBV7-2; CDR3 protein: CASSLAGGTGELFF